What follows are 7 T cell receptor beta chains derived from one specimen sequenced in a study of metastatic and nonmetastatic thyroid tumors. TCRdb reassembled clones from the PCR reads with MiXCR. Of 13,000 or so clones listed, under 30% are singletons. Patients were all untreated before their thyroid surgery. The sample was tumor tissue. These receptors all come from a female donor with papillary thyroid cancer or a benign thyroid nodule (not recorded which). Some clones in this sample may be carry-over from other donors' samples.

This sequence joins TRBV4-1 and TRBJ1-1; D unresolved. Trimming removed 5 bases at V and 3 bases at J, with 10 bases between. Germline V gives CDR1 MGHRA, CDR2 YSYEKL. The length of the CDR3 is 13 residues. The CDR3 sequence is CASSGTWYTEAFF. In nucleotides, the CDR3 is TGCGCCAGCAGCGGTACATGGTACACTGAAGCTTTCTTT.

Comment on this clone: This sequence may be a read error, since a much larger clone differs from it by one base. Since no conserved phenylalanine or tryptophan closes the CDR3, a read error is the likely cause. This chain joins TRBV12-3 or TRBV12-4 and TRBJ2-1; 8 positions match TRBD2. The CDR3 sequence is 13 residues long. CDR3 nucleotide sequence: TGTACCAGCCTCGGGGGGGCCGAGAATGAGCAGTTCTTA. Translating it yields CTSLGGAENEQFL.

In this sample, this clone turned up many times. The chain is built from TRBV5-5 and TRBJ1-4; 11 bases fit TRBD1. V lost 4 bases to trimming and J lost 6 bases; unmatched junction nucleotides: 8. CDR3 size: 16 residues. The V gene's germline CDR1 is SGHKS and CDR2 YYEKEE (reference sequence). For the CDR3, the DNA is TGTGCCAGCAGCACCAGGACAGGGGGCGCGGATGAAAAACTGTTTTTT. Residues: CASSTRTGGADEKLFF.

The chain combines TRBV20-1 with TRBJ2-1; D may be TRBD1 (7 bases). The V and J ends lost 3 bases and 4 bases respectively, with 19 bases between them. Germline V gene data show CDR1 as DFQATT and CDR2 as SNEGSKA (reference sequence). The CDR3 spans 16 residues. CDR3 in DNA: TGCAGTGCTAGTTCTGGGGGGACAGAAAATTACAATGAGCAGTTCTTC. Protein sequence: CSASSGGTENYNEQFF.

In this sample, this clone is medium-sized (0.01 to 0.1%). This chain joins TRBV18 and TRBJ2-1; 8 nucleotides line up with TRBD1. Germline V gene lookup returns CDR1 KGHSH and CDR2 LQKENI. J was trimmed by 5 bases and V by 5 bases; bases with no gene match: 8. CDR3 size: 15 residues. The CDR3 spells CASSYRDRTNNEQFF. The CDR3, as DNA: TGTGCCAGCTCATACCGGGACAGGACAAACAATGAGCAGTTCTTC. The full variable domain, completed using reference TRBV18 and TRBJ2-1, is NAGVMQNPRHLVRRRGQEARLRCSPMKGHSHVYWYRQLPEEGLKFMVYLQKENIIDESGMPKERFSAEFPKEGPSILRIQQVVRGDSAAYFCASSYRDRTNNEQFFGPGTRLTVL.

The chain carries TRBV30 and TRBJ1-6; 7 bases fit TRBD1. V was pared by 6 bases and J by 7 bases, with 6 bases of the junction left unmatched. Germline CDR1 is GTSNPN and CDR2 is SVGIG (reference sequence). The CDR3 length is 13 residues. CDR3 coding DNA: TGTGCCTGTCCCGGGACAGACAATTCACCCCTCCACTTT. Protein sequence: CACPGTDNSPLHF.

This clone appeared a few times. CDR3 DNA: TGTGCCAGCAGTGAATATTTTCCCGGGGGCGATAGCTATGGCTACACCTTC. It encodes CASSEYFPGGDSYGYTF. The chain links TRBV25-1 to TRBJ1-2; TRBD1 is a possible D gene (6 bases). This CDR3 contains 17 residues. Germline-derived CDR1 and CDR2 are MGHDK and SYGVNS. V lost 0 bases and J lost 4, with 18 bases in between.